This T cell receptor (beta chain) derives from a study of blood T cells in healthy people across ages. The authors ran a second PCR of 7 to 11 cycles using a sample-barcoded 5' primer and a J-beta primer mix. Using its own MiXCR run on the 5' RACE reads, TCRdb lists one record per CDR3 protein. The sample has nearly 1 million distinct CDR3 sequences, 51% seen once. General study points: Any conclusive comparison of naive versus antigen-experienced cells was prevented by using unsorted PBMCs.

Details on this clonotype: The target antigen is unknown.

The sample, 7.5 to 10 milliliters of peripheral blood, was drawn from each donor. The material sequenced was blood. This TCR derives from a woman aged 60-75 years in good health.

This CDR3 reads CASSFKAYNEQFF. Written as DNA, the CDR3 is TGTGCCAGCAGTTTCAAAGCCTACAATGAGCAGTTCTTC. The chain has TRBV27 and TRBJ2-1, with D unresolved. The germline gives CDR1 MNHEY, CDR2 SMNVEV (reference sequence). The V end was cut by 3 bases, the J end by 2 bases, with 5 bases between. The CDR3 is 13 amino acids.